This TCR beta chain is drawn from a study of T and B cells in COVID-19 patients. From blood, roughly 220-550 ng of genomic DNA served as TRB template. J gave up 0 bases and V 7 bases, and 5 bases lay outside the gene matches. CDR1 is MNHEY and CDR2 is SMNVEV in the germline V gene (reference sequence). The CDR3 is 15 amino acids. BIOMED2 TRB-A/B primer pools were used in multiplex TRB PCR. One entry per CDR3 protein, called by TCRdb with MiXCR from the multiplex PCR reads. The table has about 5,200 distinct CDR3 sequences, just under 20% seen once; the top ten hold roughly 6.2%. Within the sample, this clonotype is large.

The source of this sequence is a human donor who had recovered from COVID-19. This rearrangement joins TRBV27 to TRBJ2-2, with 7 bases that match TRBD2. The sequencing sample was made of blood. Written as DNA, the CDR3 is TGTGCCAGCACCTTTGGGGGGGCGAACACCGGGGAGCTGTTTTTT. Translation: CASTFGGANTGELFF.